This T cell receptor beta chain derives from a study of read filtering for tumor transcriptome and immune sequencing. Study results and limitations: About 77% of IR-seq clonotypes had a single read, yet these held 3.5% to 4.5% of reads.

Bone marrow was sampled from every patient at the time of active disease. From approximately 430 ng of RNA, a library with molecular barcoded alpha/delta and beta/gamma adaptors was made. TCRdb redid the calling of the reads with MiXCR, one entry per CDR3 protein. The sample shows about 58,000 distinct CDR3 sequences, 10% to 15% of them seen only once. This clonotype has only a few counts. The antigen remains undetermined. CDR1 and CDR2 from the germline V gene are GTSNPN and SVGIG (reference sequence). The CDR3 is 12 amino acids. Trimming took 1 base from V and 8 from J; bases not matched to a gene: 2.

This sequence was found in a donor at least 40 years old with multiple myeloma. The J gene is TRBJ2-1, the V gene TRBV30; 7 bases match TRBD1. The sample was a population of CD138-negative cells sorted from bone marrow. The DNA for the CDR3 is TGTGCCTGGAGTGGAGGGGGCGATGAGCAGTTCTTC. Amino acids: CAWSGGGDEQFF.